This TCR beta chain was identified during a study of cytomegalovirus exposure and HLA in healthy donors. Study findings and constraints: It was reported in a later analysis that an Asian-associated ancestry cluster showed fewer N-insertions than the roughly 660-donor mean. Testing in vitro showed a few CMV-associated chains specific for CMV antigens.

In germline, CDR1 is SGHTA, CDR2 FQGNSA. This CDR3 is 16 amino acids long. V shed 5 bases, J shed 5 bases, and the junction held 13 bases outside the gene matches. About this clone itself: Its antigen remains unidentified.

The PCR made use of 60 Vbeta and 13 Jbeta primers. Measured with immunoSEQ multiplex PCR; TCRdb has only the in-frame clones, and not every one. Its listing shows 35,000 to 45,000 clones. Sequencing used PBMCs. V is TRBV7-2 and J is TRBJ1-2; 8 nucleotides agree with TRBD1. The receptor's source is a man aged 25-40 years in good health and CMV-seronegative. The chain's CDR3 is CASSDAHGRGQYGYTF. The CDR3 nucleotides are TGTGCCAGCAGCGATGCTCACGGCAGGGGGCAATATGGCTACACCTTC.